The clone carrying this T cell receptor (beta chain) has just one count. Antigen specificity is unknown. The V segment lost 0 bases and the J segment 0 bases; nucleotides outside the gene matches: 8. This CDR3 comprises 19 residues. Germline V gene lookup returns CDR1 GTSNPN and CDR2 SVGIG (reference sequence). With 60 Vbeta and 13 Jbeta primers, the PCR was carried out. TCRdb's table, derived via immunoSEQ multiplex PCR, lists solely in-frame clones and lacks some. The data show over 80,000 clones, with approximately 80% seen just once and approximately 3.6% held by the top ten. The data originate from a study of cytomegalovirus exposure and HLA in healthy donors. The study, taken as a whole, reports: Exclusion as indistinguishable affected some V segments, including TRBV6-2 and TRBV6-3.

The sequence derives from a man under 40 in good health and CMV-seropositive. The material sequenced was PBMCs. The chain combines TRBV30 with TRBJ2-1, with TRBD2 identical over 13 bases. For the CDR3, the DNA is TGTGCCTGGAGTGTGGGACTAGCGGGACCTACAAGCTCCTACAATGAGCAGTTCTTC. This sequence encodes CAWSVGLAGPTSSYNEQFF.